The 13 T cell receptor beta chains given below trace back to one sample, sequenced in a study of CD8 T cells in Susac syndrome. An input of roughly 0.5 to 1 ug of RNA was subjected to reverse transcription using random hexamers. TCRdb re-called the immunoSEQ multiplex PCR reads through MiXCR, storing one row per CDR3 protein. The sample comprises about 120,000 distinct CDR3 sequences, 80% to 95% of which are singletons, and 0.14% rests with the top ten. Sequencing used CD4+ T cells from PBMCs. These receptor sequences come from a human donor in good health.

This chain connects TRBV5-1 to TRBJ2-5; 11 bases map to TRBD2. Germline assignment: CDR1 SGHRS and CDR2 YFSETQ. This CDR3 has 14 residues. Germline trimming cut 4 bases from V and 3 bases from J; bases unmatched to any gene: 2. CDR3 sequence reads: CASSGGLAEETQYF. The CDR3 region has the DNA TGCGCCAGCAGCGGGGGACTAGCGGAAGAGACCCAGTACTTC.

CDR3 region: CASSEDQGSYEQYF. Written as DNA, the CDR3 is TGTGCCAGCAGTGAAGATCAGGGGTCCTACGAGCAGTACTTC. V is TRBV2 and J is TRBJ2-7; TRBD1 might be the D (6 bases). Looked up from germline, CDR1 is SNHLY and CDR2 is FYNNEI. CDR3 length equals 14 residues. Between the trimmed V and J ends, which lost 1 base and 1 base, there was a span of 8 bases.

The chain recombines TRBV29-1 with TRBJ1-1; D ambiguous. CDR1 SQVTM and CDR2 ANQGSEA come from the germline V gene. The ends were cut back, 4 bases at V and 1 base at J, with 4 bases in the middle. CDR3 length: 11 amino acids. The CDR3 reads CSVGSNTEAFF. CDR3 sequence (DNA): TGCAGCGTTGGATCGAACACTGAAGCTTTCTTT.

The chain has TRBV14 and TRBJ1-1; tentatively, D is TRBD1 (5 bases). V lost 6 bases, J lost 2 bases, and 10 bases lay in between. This CDR3 comprises 13 residues. Per germline, CDR1 SGHDN and CDR2 FVKESK. DNA of the CDR3: TGTGCCAGCAGTCAAACAGGAAACACTGAAGCTTTCTTT. As protein: CASSQTGNTEAFF.

This clonotype was detected only once. This chain uses TRBV2 with TRBJ1-5; TRBD1 matches 9 bases. This CDR3 comprises 13 residues. CDR1 and CDR2 from the germline V gene are SNHLY and FYNNEI. With V trimmed by 6 bases and J by 6 bases, 3 bases remained unmatched. The CDR3 nucleotides are TGTGCCAGCAGGGGGACAGGGACTCAGCCCCAGCATTTT. Translated, it gives CASRGTGTQPQHF.

There are a few counts of this clonotype. The J gene is TRBJ2-7, the V gene TRBV7-2; D unresolved. This CDR3 contains 13 residues. Trimming cost V 2 bases and J 3 bases, with 8 bases left between them. Germline V gene lookup returns CDR1 SGHTA and CDR2 FQGNSA. In nucleotides, the CDR3 is TGTGCCAGCAGCTTACCACAGAGCTACGAGCAGTACTTC. As protein: CASSLPQSYEQYF.

The chain recombines TRBV12-5 with TRBJ1-5, with D unresolved. The CDR3 runs to 11 residues. Germline V gives CDR1 LGHNT, CDR2 FRNRAP. The V end lost 2 bases, the J end lost 6 bases, and 2 bases lay between the germline ends. CDR3 DNA: TGTGCTAGTGGTTTGTTTCAGCCCCAGCATTTT. Translation: CASGLFQPQHF.

This rearrangement joins TRBV6-5 to TRBJ2-7; D may be TRBD1 (6 bases). This CDR3 is 18 amino acids long. V was clipped by 0 bases and J by 0 bases, with 18 bases between them. The germline gives CDR1 MNHEY, CDR2 SVGAGI. CDR3 region: CASSYSQARDKSSYEQYF. In DNA form, the CDR3 reads TGTGCCAGCAGTTACTCGCAGGCCCGGGACAAAAGCTCCTACGAGCAGTACTTC.

CDR3 region: CASSPGARGGELFF. In DNA form, the CDR3 reads TGTGCCAGCAGCCCCGGGGCCCGGGGCGGGGAGCTGTTTTTT. The V gene is TRBV5-5, the J gene TRBJ2-2, with D possibly called TRBD1 or TRBD2 (5 bases each). V was trimmed by 4 bases and J by 7 bases, leaving 14 bases between them. The CDR3 runs 14 residues. Germline lookup yields CDR1 SGHKS and CDR2 YYEKEE (reference sequence).

The V gene is TRBV6-5, the J gene TRBJ2-1, with TRBD1 as a possible D gene (7 bases). The CDR3 totals 13 residues. Germline CDR1 is MNHEY and CDR2 is SVGAGI. Trimming stripped 7 bases from V and 9 bases from J, with 16 bases between. The CDR3 loop reads CASTPGGGSEQFF. As DNA, the CDR3 is TGTGCCAGCACCCCCGGAGGGGGCAGTGAGCAGTTCTTC.

V and J are TRBV14 and TRBJ2-5; D is uncertain. Trimming cost V 3 bases and J 5 bases, with 19 bases left between them. This CDR3 is built from 16 residues. Germline V gives CDR1 SGHDN, CDR2 FVKESK. The CDR3 DNA is TGTGCCAGCAGCCAGAGAGGAGATAGACTTTGGGAGACCCAGTACTTC. This gives the protein CASSQRGDRLWETQYF.

The chain recombines TRBV4-3 with TRBJ1-5; the D is unclear. The germline V gene encodes CDR1 LGHNA and CDR2 YSLEER. V was clipped by 0 bases and J by 6 bases, with 15 bases between them. The CDR3 totals 16 residues. Here the CDR3 DNA reads TGCGCCAGCAGCCAAGATTCGACGGTCCCGAGTCAGCCCCAGCATTTT. Translating gives CASSQDSTVPSQPQHF.

The chain combines TRBV7-2 with TRBJ1-4; 9 positions match TRBD1. CDR1 and CDR2 from the germline V gene are SGHTA and FQGNSA. This CDR3 comprises 14 residues. After removal of 5 bases from V and 9 bases from J, the junction contained 7 bases not matched to a gene. The CDR3 DNA is TGTGCCAGCAGCCTGGACAGGGGTTTACAAAAACTGTTTTTT. It yields the protein CASSLDRGLQKLFF.